One sample yielded the 14 T cell receptor beta chains listed below, sequenced in a study of OX40 agonist ivuxolimab in advanced cancers. Assay used: immunoSEQ multiplex PCR; TCRdb lists only in-frame clones, some missing. This sample yields about 29,000 clones, of which 85% to 95% are seen a single time; 9.4% belongs to the top ten. This sample comprised CD4+ or CD8+ T cells sorted from blood, obtained in a trial of the OX40 agonist ivuxolimab. These receptors were obtained from an adult with an advanced solid tumor such as melanoma, head and neck, liver or kidney cancer.

The chain uses TRBV6-5 and TRBJ1-2, with 7 bases aligning to TRBD1. The CDR3 contains 14 residues. V was pared by 1 base and J by 2 bases, with 1 base of the junction left unmatched. CDR1 and CDR2 from the germline V gene are MNHEY and SVGAGI. For the CDR3, the DNA is TGTGCCAGCAGTTACTTACAGGGGAACTATGGCTACACCTTC. It specifies CASSYLQGNYGYTF.

The V call is TRBV5-1, the J call TRBJ1-1, with D unclear. Germline V lookup: CDR1 SGHRS, CDR2 YFSETQ. The CDR3 is 14 amino acids. V gave up 4 bases and J gave up 3 bases, with 13 bases separating them. In nucleotides, the CDR3 is TGCGCCAGCAGCCCGTACAGTAAACACACTGAAGCTTTCTTT. This gives the protein CASSPYSKHTEAFF.

J is TRBJ2-7 and V is TRBV7-6; D remains ambiguous. The germline V gene encodes CDR1 SGHVS and CDR2 FNYEAQ. The CDR3 runs 12 residues. V was shortened by 2 bases and J by 4 bases, with 6 bases between the two germline ends. CDR3 sequence: CASSLSQYEQYF. CDR3 DNA: TGTGCCAGCAGCTTATCCCAGTACGAGCAGTACTTC.

This chain uses TRBV7-7 with TRBJ2-5; maybe TRBD2 (5 bases). The CDR3 extends over 17 amino acids. The V gene's germline CDR1 is SSHAT and CDR2 FNYEAQ (reference sequence). Trimming stripped 2 bases from V and 7 bases from J, with 23 bases between. This CDR3 is CASSLTRNGKSVGTQYF. The CDR3 DNA sequence: TGTGCCAGCAGCTTAACTAGAAATGGGAAGTCAGTCGGGACCCAGTACTTC.

V and J are TRBV7-6 and TRBJ1-6; D gene ambiguous. The V end lost 4 bases, the J end lost 0 bases, and 7 bases lay between the germline ends. Per the germline V gene, CDR1 is SGHVS and CDR2 is FNYEAQ. The CDR3 is made up of 15 amino acids. Written as DNA, the CDR3 is TGTGCCAGCAGCTCTCTTGGCTCCTATAATTCACCCCTCCACTTT. Translated, it gives CASSSLGSYNSPLHF.

The chain uses TRBV19 and TRBJ1-4, with a possible D match to TRBD1 (6 bases). The germline CDR1 and CDR2 sequences are LNHDA and SQIVND (reference sequence). Trimming removed 1 base from V and 5 bases from J, with 8 bases in between. The CDR3 covers 14 residues. CDR3 in amino acids: CASSIATGNEKLFF. In DNA form, the CDR3 reads TGTGCCAGTAGTATAGCCACAGGGAATGAAAAACTGTTTTTT. Based on the CDR3 plus reference TRBV19 and TRBJ1-4, the full variable domain is DGGITQSPKYLFRKEGQNVTLSCEQNLNHDAMYWYRQDPGQGLRLIYYSQIVNDFQKGDIAEGYSVSREKKESFPLTVTSAQKNPTAFYLCASSIATGNEKLFFGSGTQLSVL.

The rearrangement joins TRBV15 to TRBJ2-1, with D possibly TRBD2 on 6 matching bases. Germline CDR1 reads LNHNV; CDR2 reads YYDKDF (reference sequence). The CDR3 runs to 14 residues. The ends were cut back, 2 bases at V and 7 bases at J, with 12 bases in the middle. CDR3 loop: CATSRRGILNEQFF. The CDR3 region has the DNA TGTGCCACCAGCAGACGGGGGATTTTAAATGAGCAGTTCTTC.

The rearrangement joins TRBV18 to TRBJ2-3; 7 bases line up with TRBD1. The CDR3 is made up of 13 amino acids. Germline lookup yields CDR1 KGHSH and CDR2 LQKENI. V dropped 0 bases and J dropped 11; count of bases not matched to a gene: 5. In DNA, the CDR3 is TGTGCCAGCTCACCACCAGCCGGGACAGTGCAGTATTTT. Translation: CASSPPAGTVQYF.

The chain has TRBV20-1 and TRBJ2-1; no clear D gene. The CDR3 spans 10 residues. Germline V gives CDR1 DFQATT, CDR2 SNEGSKA (reference sequence). V shed 5 bases and J shed 8 bases, with 7 bases lying between them. The CDR3 spells CSALHHEQFF. The CDR3 DNA is TGCAGTGCTCTCCACCATGAGCAGTTCTTC.

The chain is built from TRBV7-6 and TRBJ2-3; D not resolved. The germline V and J ends were trimmed by 5 bases and 0 bases, with 18 bases remaining between them. Germline V lookup: CDR1 SGHVS, CDR2 FNYEAQ. The length of the CDR3 is 17 residues. CDR3 amino acids: CASSPNPYPTSTDTQYF. The CDR3 DNA reads as TGTGCCAGCAGCCCGAATCCGTACCCAACTAGCACAGATACGCAGTATTTT.

This chain connects TRBV5-4 to TRBJ2-3; TRBD1 matches 9 bases. This CDR3 has 17 residues. Trimming took 0 bases from V and 1 from J; bases not matched to a gene: 6. Germline V gene sequence: CDR1 SGHNT, CDR2 YYREEE (reference sequence). As DNA, the CDR3 is TGTGCCAGCAGCTTGGATGACAGGGGGTACCGCACAGATACGCAGTATTTT. Protein sequence: CASSLDDRGYRTDTQYF.

The V call is TRBV27, the J call TRBJ2-1; 12 nucleotides match TRBD2. CDR3 length: 15 residues. The V gene end was trimmed by 2 bases and the J gene end by 8 bases; junction bases not matched to a gene: 4. The germline V gene has CDR1 MNHEY and CDR2 SMNVEV (reference sequence). This CDR3 reads CASSLVLAGGHEQFF. In DNA, the CDR3 is TGTGCCAGCAGTTTAGTCCTAGCGGGGGGGCATGAGCAGTTCTTC.

The chain uses TRBV5-4 and TRBJ2-4; D is ambiguous. Trimming took off 5 bases at V and 0 bases at J, with 6 bases between the two ends. CDR1 and CDR2 from the germline V gene are SGHNT and YYREEE (reference sequence). The CDR3 runs to 13 residues. In DNA, the CDR3 is TGTGCCAGCAGATCAGTAGCCAAAAACATTCAGTACTTC. Encoded protein: CASRSVAKNIQYF.

The J gene is TRBJ1-5, the V gene TRBV5-8; D is possibly TRBD1 (5 bases). The V end was cut by 0 bases, the J end by 0 bases, with 7 bases between. The germline gives CDR1 SGHTS, CDR2 YDEGEE. The CDR3 extends over 15 amino acids. The CDR3 protein is CASSLGGYSNQPQHF. As DNA, the CDR3 is TGTGCCAGCAGCTTGGGGGGCTATAGCAATCAGCCCCAGCATTTT.